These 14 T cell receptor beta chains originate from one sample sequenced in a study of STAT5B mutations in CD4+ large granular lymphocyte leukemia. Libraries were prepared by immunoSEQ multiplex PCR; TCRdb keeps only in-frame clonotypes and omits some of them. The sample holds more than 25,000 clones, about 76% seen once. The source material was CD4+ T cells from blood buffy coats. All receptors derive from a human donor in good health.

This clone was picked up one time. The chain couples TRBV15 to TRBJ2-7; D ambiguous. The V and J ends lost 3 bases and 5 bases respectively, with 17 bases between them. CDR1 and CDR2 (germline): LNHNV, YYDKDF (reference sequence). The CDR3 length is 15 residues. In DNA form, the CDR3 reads TGTGCCACCAGCAGCCTAGAAACCGAATATGACGAGCAGTACTTC. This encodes CATSSLETEYDEQYF.

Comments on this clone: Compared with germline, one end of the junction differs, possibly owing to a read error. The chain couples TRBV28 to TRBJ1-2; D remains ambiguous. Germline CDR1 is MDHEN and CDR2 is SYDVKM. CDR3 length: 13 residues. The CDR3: CASRQQLGYGYAF. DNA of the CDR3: TGTGCCAGCAGACAGCAACTGGGCTATGGCTACGCCTTC.

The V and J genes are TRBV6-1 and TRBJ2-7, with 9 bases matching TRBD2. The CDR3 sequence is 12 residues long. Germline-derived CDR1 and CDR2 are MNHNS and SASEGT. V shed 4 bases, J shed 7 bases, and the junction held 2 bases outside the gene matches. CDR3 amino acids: CASSVAGGEQYV. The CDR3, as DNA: TGTGCCAGCAGTGTGGCGGGGGGGGAGCAGTACGTC.

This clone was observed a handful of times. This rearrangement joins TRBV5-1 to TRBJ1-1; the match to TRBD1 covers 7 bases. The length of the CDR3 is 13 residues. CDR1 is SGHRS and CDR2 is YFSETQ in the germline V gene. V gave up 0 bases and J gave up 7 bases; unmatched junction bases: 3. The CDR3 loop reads CASSLAGQLEAFF. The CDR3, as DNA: TGCGCCAGCAGCTTGGCGGGACAGCTTGAAGCTTTCTTT.

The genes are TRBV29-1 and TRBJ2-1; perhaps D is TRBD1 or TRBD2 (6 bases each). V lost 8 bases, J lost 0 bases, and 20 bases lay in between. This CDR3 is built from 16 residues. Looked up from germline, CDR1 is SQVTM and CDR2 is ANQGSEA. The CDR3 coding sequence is TGCAGCCTGCCTGGGGGGCGGGGCAGCTCCTACAATGAGCAGTTCTTC. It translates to CSLPGGRGSSYNEQFF.

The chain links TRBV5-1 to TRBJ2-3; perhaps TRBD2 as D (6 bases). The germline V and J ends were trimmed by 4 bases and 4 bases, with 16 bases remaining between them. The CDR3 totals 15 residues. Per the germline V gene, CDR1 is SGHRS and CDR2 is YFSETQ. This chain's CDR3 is CASSPGTSFADTQYF. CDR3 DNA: TGCGCCAGCAGCCCCGGGACTTCTTTTGCAGATACGCAGTATTTT.

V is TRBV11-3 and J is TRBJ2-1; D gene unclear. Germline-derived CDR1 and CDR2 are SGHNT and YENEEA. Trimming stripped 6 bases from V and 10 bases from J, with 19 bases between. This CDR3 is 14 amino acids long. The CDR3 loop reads CASSPPVAGDEQFF. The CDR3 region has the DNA TGTGCCAGCAGTCCCCCCGTGGCAGGAGACGAGCAGTTCTTC.

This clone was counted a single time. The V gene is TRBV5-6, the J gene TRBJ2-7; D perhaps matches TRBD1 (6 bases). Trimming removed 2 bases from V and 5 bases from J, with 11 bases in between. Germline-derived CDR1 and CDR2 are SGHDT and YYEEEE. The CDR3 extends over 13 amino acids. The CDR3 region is CASSLSGVDEQYV. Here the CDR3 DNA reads TGTGCCAGCAGCTTATCAGGGGTTGACGAGCAGTACGTC.

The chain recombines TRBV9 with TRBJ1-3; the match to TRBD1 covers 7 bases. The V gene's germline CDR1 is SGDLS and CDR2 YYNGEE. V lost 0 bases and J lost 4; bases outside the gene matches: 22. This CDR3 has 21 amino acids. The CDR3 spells CASSVASLSTAGTAIGNTIYF. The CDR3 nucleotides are TGTGCCAGCAGCGTAGCTTCCCTGTCTACAGCCGGGACAGCTATCGGAAACACCATATATTTT. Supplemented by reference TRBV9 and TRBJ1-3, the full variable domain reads DSGVTQTPKHLITATGQRVTLRCSPRSGDLSVYWYQQSLDQGLQFLIQYYNGEERAKGNILERFSAQQFPDLHSELNLSSLELGDSALYFCASSVASLSTAGTAIGNTIYFGEGSWLTVV.

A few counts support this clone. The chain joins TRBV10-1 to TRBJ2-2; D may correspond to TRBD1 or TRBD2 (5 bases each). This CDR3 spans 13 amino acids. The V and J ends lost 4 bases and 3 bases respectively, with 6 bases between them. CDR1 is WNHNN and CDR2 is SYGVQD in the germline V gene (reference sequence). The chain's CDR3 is CASSGGYTGELFF. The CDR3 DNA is TGCGCCAGCAGTGGGGGGTACACCGGGGAGCTGTTTTTT.

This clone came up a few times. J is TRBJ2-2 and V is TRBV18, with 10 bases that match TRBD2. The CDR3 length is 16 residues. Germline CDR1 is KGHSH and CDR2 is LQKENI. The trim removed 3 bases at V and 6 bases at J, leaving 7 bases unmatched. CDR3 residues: CASSPGASGRSGELFF. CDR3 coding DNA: TGTGCCAGCTCACCGGGGGCTAGCGGGAGATCCGGGGAGCTGTTTTTT.

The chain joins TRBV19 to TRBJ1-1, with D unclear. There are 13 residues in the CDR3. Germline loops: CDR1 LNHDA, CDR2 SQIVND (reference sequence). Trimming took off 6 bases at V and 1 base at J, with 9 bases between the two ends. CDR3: CASRRYQNTEAFF. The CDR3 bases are TGTGCCAGTAGACGGTACCAGAACACTGAAGCTTTCTTT.

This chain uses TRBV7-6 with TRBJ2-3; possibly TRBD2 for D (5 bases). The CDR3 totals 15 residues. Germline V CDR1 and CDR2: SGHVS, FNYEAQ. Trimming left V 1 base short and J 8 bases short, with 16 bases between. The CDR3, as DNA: TGTGCCAGCAGCTTAGGTAGCGATACGGTCAGTACGCAGTATTTT. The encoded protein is CASSLGSDTVSTQYF.

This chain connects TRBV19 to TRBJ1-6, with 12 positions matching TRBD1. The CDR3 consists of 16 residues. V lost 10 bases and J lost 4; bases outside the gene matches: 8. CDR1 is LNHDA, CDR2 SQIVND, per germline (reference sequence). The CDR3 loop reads CATREGQGAYNSPLHF. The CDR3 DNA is TGTGCCACCCGAGAGGGACAGGGGGCGTATAATTCACCCCTCCACTTT.